The 32 T cell receptor beta chains below all came from one sample that was sequenced in a study of blood T cell repertoires in COVID-19. Profiling relied on immunoSEQ multiplex PCR, and the TCRdb table lists in-frame clones only, not all of them. The table includes 130,000 to 150,000 clones, 81% detected once. Sequenced: peripheral blood. Receptors were obtained from a human donor with acute or convalescent COVID-19. The donor label of this sample is uncertain.

This sequence joins TRBV5-1 and TRBJ2-2; TRBD1 agrees at 8 bases. Germline V gives CDR1 SGHRS, CDR2 YFSETQ. This CDR3 spans 14 amino acids. Germline trimming cut 0 bases from V and 6 bases from J; bases unmatched to any gene: 1. The CDR3 bases are TGCGCCAGCAGCTTGGTGACAGGGGCCGGGGAGCTGTTTTTT. Residues: CASSLVTGAGELFF.

This clone was counted between two and nine times. The chain combines TRBV14 with TRBJ1-5; D is undetermined. V was shortened by 0 bases and J by 2 bases, with 8 bases between the two germline ends. Germline assignment: CDR1 SGHDN and CDR2 FVKESK. This CDR3 has 15 amino acids. The CDR3 DNA sequence: TGTGCCAGCAGCCAAGATAGCACCGGCAATCAGCCCCAGCATTTT. This gives the protein CASSQDSTGNQPQHF.

The V call is TRBV6-5, the J call TRBJ1-6; possible D gene TRBD1, 5 bases. The V and J ends lost 2 bases and 7 bases respectively, with 9 bases between them. The CDR3 totals 14 residues. Per the germline V gene, CDR1 is MNHEY and CDR2 is SVGAGI. CDR3: CASSYKGRNSPLHF. In DNA, the CDR3 is TGTGCCAGCAGTTACAAGGGGCGGAATTCACCCCTCCACTTT.

The V gene is TRBV11-3, the J gene TRBJ2-5; D might be TRBD2 (7 bases). The CDR3 is 13 amino acids. The germline V gene has CDR1 SGHNT and CDR2 YENEEA. The V end was cut by 5 bases, the J end by 4 bases, with 11 bases between. The DNA of the CDR3 is TGTGCCAGCAGCAAAGGGGGGGGAGAGACCCAGTACTTC. Its protein product is CASSKGGGETQYF. The variable domain in full, with the rest retrieved from reference TRBV11-3 and TRBJ2-5, is EAGVVQSPRYKIIEKKQPVAFWCNPISGHNTLYWYLQNLGQGPELLIRYENEEAVDDSQLPKDRFSAERLKGVDSTLKIQPAELGDSAVYLCASSKGGGETQYFGPGTRLLVL.

V and J are TRBV11-1 and TRBJ1-1; 7 bases match TRBD1. The CDR3 is made up of 15 amino acids. The germline gives CDR1 SGHAT, CDR2 FQDESV (reference sequence). Trimming at V came to 4 bases and at J to 5 bases, leaving 10 bases not matched to a gene. CDR3 sequence: CASSSGRAGGTEAFF. The DNA of the CDR3 is TGTGCCAGCAGCTCCGGGCGGGCAGGGGGGACTGAAGCTTTCTTT.

This chain joins TRBV5-4 and TRBJ2-3; 9 bases align to TRBD2. Trimming removed 6 bases from V and 2 bases from J; junction bases left unmatched: 7. The CDR3 is 15 amino acids. The germline CDR1 and CDR2 sequences are SGHNT and YYREEE (reference sequence). The CDR3: CASTERGAFTDTQYF. The CDR3 DNA reads TGTGCCAGCACTGAGCGGGGGGCTTTCACAGATACGCAGTATTTT. Using reference TRBV5-4 and TRBJ2-3 for the parts outside the CDR3, the full variable domain is ETGVTQSPTHLIKTRGQQVTLRCSSQSGHNTVSWYQQALGQGPQFIFQYYREEENGRGNFPPRFSGLQFPNYSSELNVNALELDDSALYLCASTERGAFTDTQYFGPGTRLTVL.

In its sample, this clone was seen once. This chain uses TRBV3-1 (or the pseudogene TRBV3-2) with TRBJ1-2, with D hard to call. CDR1 and CDR2 (germline): LGHDT, YNNKEL (reference sequence). V lost 1 base and J 8 bases, leaving 20 bases between the germline ends. The CDR3 is 16 residues long. Here the CDR3 reads CASSQVRGSSMAGYTF. CDR3 nucleotide sequence: TGTGCCAGCAGCCAAGTAAGAGGGTCTTCTATGGCCGGCTACACCTTC.

The chain recombines TRBV2 with TRBJ2-7, with a weak D call TRBD2 (6 bases). Trimming took off 2 bases at V and 7 bases at J, with 15 bases between the two ends. This CDR3 region has 14 residues. Germline-derived CDR1 and CDR2 are SNHLY and FYNNEI. The CDR3 DNA reads as TGTGCCAGCAGTGAAAGTACGGGGGTTTGGGAGCAGTACTTC. It codes for CASSESTGVWEQYF.

The chain joins TRBV4-2 to TRBJ1-4, with D perhaps matching TRBD1 (5 bases). The CDR3 has 16 amino acids. Trimming pared 2 bases from V and 2 bases from J, leaving 12 bases between. From germline, CDR1 is LGHNA and CDR2 YNFKEQ. The CDR3 bases are TGTGCCAGCAGCCAAACGGGGACTTATACTAATGAAAAACTGTTTTTT. As protein: CASSQTGTYTNEKLFF.

The V call is TRBV12-5, the J call TRBJ1-2, with TRBD1 as a possible D gene (6 bases). The CDR3 is 12 residues long. Trimming took 8 bases from V and 5 from J, leaving 12 bases between them. Germline V gene lookup returns CDR1 LGHNT and CDR2 FRNRAP. The CDR3 DNA sequence: TGTGCTAGTAGTATAGGGGGTTATGGCTACACCTTC. Amino acids: CASSIGGYGYTF.

The sample holds a few counts of this clone. The V gene is TRBV24-1, the J gene TRBJ1-1; no reliable D call. The germline gives CDR1 KGHDR, CDR2 SFDVKD. Trimming left V 2 bases short and J 3 bases short, with 6 bases between. The CDR3 runs to 13 residues. The CDR3 loop reads CATSDWQYTEAFF. CDR3 bases: TGTGCCACCAGTGATTGGCAGTACACTGAAGCTTTCTTT.

V is TRBV11-2 and J is TRBJ1-1; D gene unclear. The CDR3 runs 14 residues. Trimming took off 3 bases at V and 6 bases at J, with 14 bases between the two ends. Germline V lookup: CDR1 SGHAT, CDR2 FQNNGV. The CDR3 protein is CASSFSPGRAEAFF. The CDR3 DNA follows: TGTGCCAGCAGCTTTTCCCCTGGGAGGGCTGAAGCTTTCTTT.

The CDR3 protein is CAWSFGTVGTEAFF. The CDR3 DNA is TGTGCCTGGAGCTTCGGGACAGTCGGCACTGAAGCTTTCTTT. V and J are TRBV30 and TRBJ1-1, with TRBD1 matching 7 bases. CDR1 and CDR2 (germline): GTSNPN, SVGIG (reference sequence). Germline trimming cut 3 bases from V and 4 bases from J; bases unmatched to any gene: 8. The CDR3 is 14 amino acids.

The chain recombines TRBV15 with TRBJ1-1; D uncertain. The CDR3 is 15 amino acids. Germline V gives CDR1 LNHNV, CDR2 YYDKDF (reference sequence). V lost 0 bases to trimming and J lost 1 base, with 9 bases between them. Here the CDR3 reads CATSRDRSSNTEAFF. In DNA, the CDR3 is TGTGCCACCAGCAGAGACAGGTCCTCGAACACTGAAGCTTTCTTT.

There are a few counts of this clone. The chain carries TRBV11-2 and TRBJ1-1, with a possible D match to TRBD1 (6 bases). The CDR3 extends over 17 amino acids. V lost 0 bases, J lost 0 bases, and 14 bases lay in between. Germline V gene sequence: CDR1 SGHAT, CDR2 FQNNGV. The CDR3 coding sequence is TGTGCCAGCAGCTTAGATAGAGGGGGAATGCTGAACACTGAAGCTTTCTTT. It translates to CASSLDRGGMLNTEAFF.

The V gene is TRBV19, the J gene TRBJ1-1; D not certain. Germline V gene sequence: CDR1 LNHDA, CDR2 SQIVND (reference sequence). This CDR3 has 13 residues. V lost 7 bases and J 0 bases, leaving 9 bases between the germline ends. The CDR3 region has the DNA TGTGCCAGTATAGAGGGTATGAACACTGAAGCTTTCTTT. It codes for CASIEGMNTEAFF.

The chain uses TRBV9 and TRBJ1-4, with D perhaps TRBD1 (5 bases). Germline V gene data show CDR1 as SGDLS and CDR2 as YYNGEE. CDR3 length equals 15 residues. Between the trimmed V and J ends, which lost 0 bases and 8 bases, there was a span of 14 bases. CDR3 sequence (DNA): TGTGCCAGCAGCGTAGCTCGGGGGGTCGGGGAAAAACTGTTTTTT. This codes for CASSVARGVGEKLFF.

This sequence joins TRBV30 and TRBJ2-3, with TRBD2 matching over 10 bases. Germline V gene lookup returns CDR1 GTSNPN and CDR2 SVGIG (reference sequence). The V and J ends lost 3 bases and 13 bases, in that order; junction bases with no gene match: 10. CDR3 size: 13 residues. CDR3 nucleotides: TGTGCCTGGAGGGGGCTAGCGGGGGCAGGGAAGTATTTT. Its translation: CAWRGLAGAGKYF.

The chain uses TRBV6-5 and TRBJ2-2, with D hard to call. The CDR3 covers 12 residues. V dropped 5 bases and J dropped 5 bases, with 6 bases sitting between them. The germline CDR1 and CDR2 sequences are MNHEY and SVGAGI. The DNA for the CDR3 is TGTGCCAGCAGTACGAGTACCGGGGAGCTGTTTTTT. Translation gives CASSTSTGELFF.

This clone was detected only once. The chain combines TRBV6-1 with TRBJ1-3; D is undetermined. CDR3 length: 15 amino acids. V lost 3 bases and J 0 bases, leaving 9 bases between the germline ends. Germline assignment: CDR1 MNHNS and CDR2 SASEGT. The CDR3 nucleotides read TGTGCCAGCAGTGAGGAGGGATTCTCTGGAAACACCATATATTTT. It codes for CASSEEGFSGNTIYF.

The table lists this clone with many counts. V is TRBV19 and J is TRBJ1-3; D might be TRBD1 (5 bases). The V gene's germline CDR1 is LNHDA and CDR2 SQIVND (reference sequence). The V end lost 3 bases, the J end lost 0 bases, and 15 bases lay between the germline ends. The length of the CDR3 is 17 residues. CDR3 sequence reads: CASSMVGTGNSGNTIYF. The CDR3 nucleotides read TGTGCCAGTAGTATGGTGGGTACAGGAAACTCTGGAAACACCATATATTTT.

This chain uses TRBV4-1 with TRBJ1-2, with D hard to call. The CDR3 spans 11 residues. Trimming stripped 1 base from V and 12 bases from J, with 9 bases between. Looked up from germline, CDR1 is MGHRA and CDR2 is YSYEKL. The DNA for the CDR3 is TGCGCCAGCAGCCAAGGCACGAGGAACACCTTC. This gives the protein CASSQGTRNTF.

The chain uses TRBV4-2 and TRBJ2-1, with D tentatively TRBD1 (5 bases). V lost 3 bases and J lost 2, with 11 bases in between. Germline loops: CDR1 LGHNA, CDR2 YNFKEQ. This CDR3 is 15 amino acids long. The CDR3 sequence: CASSQYDSTYNEQFF. For the CDR3, the DNA is TGTGCCAGCAGCCAGTACGACAGTACCTACAATGAGCAGTTCTTC.

The chain couples TRBV5-1 to TRBJ1-5, with D tentatively TRBD1 (6 bases). This CDR3 region has 14 residues. The V and J ends lost 0 bases and 3 bases respectively, with 7 bases between them. Germline lookup yields CDR1 SGHRS and CDR2 YFSETQ. The CDR3 protein is CASSLGDTNQPQHF. For the CDR3, the DNA is TGCGCCAGCAGCTTGGGGGACACCAATCAGCCCCAGCATTTT.

The rearrangement joins TRBV9 to TRBJ1-1, with 7 bases matching TRBD1. V trimming: 2 bases; J trimming: 4 bases; junction bases outside the gene matches: 5. Germline loops: CDR1 SGDLS, CDR2 YYNGEE. The CDR3 contains 14 residues. CDR3 loop: CASSVAGGTTEAFF. CDR3 sequence (DNA): TGTGCCAGCAGCGTGGCAGGGGGTACCACTGAAGCTTTCTTT.

The chain joins TRBV4-1 to TRBJ1-1; D remains unclear. There are 16 residues in the CDR3. From germline, CDR1 is MGHRA and CDR2 YSYEKL. The V end lost 0 bases, the J end lost 0 bases, and 11 bases lay between the germline ends. The CDR3 nucleotides read TGCGCCAGCAGCCAAGATGAAAACAGAATGAACACTGAAGCTTTCTTT. Encoded protein: CASSQDENRMNTEAFF.

The chain combines TRBV6-5 with TRBJ2-2; 7 bases are a match to TRBD1. The junction had 3 bases not matched to a gene; V was cut back by 7 bases and J by 1 base. CDR3 length: 14 residues. Germline V gene sequence: CDR1 MNHEY, CDR2 SVGAGI. The DNA of the CDR3 is TGTGCCAGCATTGGGGACAGGAACACCGGGGAGCTGTTTTTT. Its protein product is CASIGDRNTGELFF.

The V gene is TRBV19, the J gene TRBJ2-1; a possible D gene is TRBD1 (6 bases). Germline V gene sequence: CDR1 LNHDA, CDR2 SQIVND (reference sequence). The CDR3 length is 11 residues. The ends were cut back, 6 bases at V and 10 bases at J, with 10 bases in the middle. CDR3 sequence reads: CASRLGAEQFF. The CDR3 nucleotides are TGTGCCAGTAGGCTGGGGGCAGAGCAGTTCTTC.

The chain couples TRBV5-1 to TRBJ2-1; 11 bases align to TRBD1. Germline V gene sequence: CDR1 SGHRS, CDR2 YFSETQ. The CDR3 is 18 amino acids. The V gene end was trimmed by 1 base and the J gene end by 6 bases; junction bases not matched to a gene: 12. This CDR3 reads CASSLRPVRDRGTNEQFF. As DNA, the CDR3 is TGCGCCAGCAGCTTGAGGCCTGTAAGGGACAGGGGGACCAATGAGCAGTTCTTC.

This clone showed up just a few times. The rearrangement uses TRBV27 and TRBJ2-5, with D maybe TRBD2 (5 bases). V was clipped by 2 bases and J by 7 bases, with 14 bases between them. The CDR3 has 14 amino acids. Germline V gene data show CDR1 as MNHEY and CDR2 as SMNVEV (reference sequence). This CDR3 is CASSLEGTFGTQYF. The DNA for the CDR3 is TGTGCCAGCAGTTTAGAGGGTACCTTTGGGACCCAGTACTTC.

The rearrangement joins TRBV30 to TRBJ2-3; 9 nucleotides match TRBD2. Germline values: CDR1 GTSNPN, CDR2 SVGIG (reference sequence). The CDR3 has 14 residues. Trimming took 5 bases from V and 0 from J; bases not matched to a gene: 3. CDR3 nucleotides: TGTGCCTGGGGAGCGGGGGGCAGCACAGATACGCAGTATTTT. Amino acids: CAWGAGGSTDTQYF. The entire variable domain, with the rest obtained from reference TRBV30 and TRBJ2-3, is as follows: SQTIHQWPATLVQPVGSPLSLECTVEGTSNPNLYWYRQAAGRGLQLLFYSVGIGQISSEVPQNLSASRPQDRQFILSSKKLLLSDSGFYLCAWGAGGSTDTQYFGPGTRLTVL.

This chain uses TRBV7-8 with TRBJ2-1, with 12 bases identical to TRBD2. Germline CDR1 SGHVS, CDR2 FQNEAQ. The CDR3 sequence is 16 residues long. J was trimmed by 8 bases and V by 2 bases; bases with no gene match: 7. The CDR3 protein is CASSLRASGGADEQFF. CDR3 in DNA: TGTGCCAGCAGCTTAAGGGCTAGCGGGGGGGCCGATGAGCAGTTCTTC. The full variable domain, in which reference TRBV7-8 and TRBJ2-1 provide the parts outside the CDR3, is GAGVSQSPRYKVAKRGQDVALRCDPISGHVSLFWYQQALGQGPEFLTYFQNEAQLDKSGLPSDRFFAERPEGSVSTLKIQRTQQEDSAVYLCASSLRASGGADEQFFGPGTRLTVL.